This entry features one TCR beta chain sequence. V was trimmed by 6 bases and J by 7 bases, leaving 7 bases between them. The CDR3 totals 12 residues. Per germline, CDR1 MNHEY and CDR2 SMNVEV (reference sequence). Original processing methods: Amplification from reference gene primers served as the basis for estimated nucleated cell counts. The assay was immunoSEQ multiplex PCR, and TCRdb's table has in-frame clones only and misses some. The V and J calls and clone size come from that table; D and trimming were worked out from the DNA. The data show about 200,000 clones, with about 90% seen just once and 1.9% held by the top ten. The sample comes from a study of blood T cell repertoires in COVID-19.

Sequencing was done on a sample of peripheral blood. The chain joins TRBV27 to TRBJ1-6; D remains unclear. The sequence was obtained from a man aged 40-55 years with active or convalescent COVID-19. CDR3 protein: CASSYSNSPLHF. The CDR3 bases are TGTGCCAGCAGCTACAGCAATTCACCCCTCCACTTT.